Below, 8 T cell receptor beta chains from the same sample are listed, as sequenced in a study of molecular identifiers for immune sequencing clone quantification. TCRdb re-analysed the PCR reads in MiXCR, keeping a single row per CDR3 protein. The sample includes hundreds of thousands of distinct CDR3 sequences, 25% of them seen just once. The sequenced sample was naive CD8+ T cells from blood, with Jurkat cell RNA spiked in. The subset is: FACS-sorted CD8+CD4-CCR7+CD45RA+ naive T cells. These receptor sequences come from a human donor in good health. Some libraries in this study had Jurkat cell RNA spiked in.

This clonotype was recorded many times. The chain uses TRBV4-3 and TRBJ2-7; D possibly uses TRBD1 or TRBD2 (5 bases each). The CDR3 is made up of 15 amino acids. CDR1 is LGHNA and CDR2 is YSLEER in the germline V gene. The ends were cut back, 0 bases at V and 7 bases at J, with 16 bases in the middle. CDR3 region: CASSQEGDRNREQYF. CDR3 sequence (DNA): TGCGCCAGCAGCCAAGAAGGGGACCGAAACCGGGAGCAGTACTTC.

This clonotype was recorded many times. J is TRBJ2-7 and V is TRBV28; D may be TRBD1 or TRBD2 (5 bases each). Germline V gene data show CDR1 as MDHEN and CDR2 as SYDVKM. The CDR3 loop spans 14 amino acids. V lost 3 bases and J 2 bases, leaving 11 bases between the germline ends. The DNA of the CDR3 is TGTGCCAGCAGTTTCGGGACGTACGCCTACGAGCAGTACTTC. This encodes CASSFGTYAYEQYF.

This clonotype was observed a handful of times. The CDR3 DNA is TGCGCCAGCAGCCAAGATATCGGGACCTCCTCCTACAATGAGCAGTTCTTC. Translation gives CASSQDIGTSSYNEQFF. This sequence joins TRBV4-3 and TRBJ2-1; D possibly uses TRBD1 or TRBD2 (5 bases each). V was trimmed by 0 bases and J by 0 bases, leaving 12 bases between them. The CDR3 extends over 17 amino acids. Germline V gives CDR1 LGHNA, CDR2 YSLEER.

This clonotype was observed a single time. The chain couples TRBV3-1 to TRBJ2-7; D may be TRBD2 (6 bases). The CDR3 extends over 14 amino acids. CDR1 LGHDT and CDR2 YNNKEL come from the germline V gene (reference sequence). V dropped 1 base and J dropped 2 bases, with 9 bases sitting between them. The CDR3 here is CASSQGEATYEQYF. In DNA, the CDR3 is TGTGCCAGCAGCCAAGGGGAGGCTACCTACGAGCAGTACTTC.

This clonotype has a count of ten or more. The rearrangement uses TRBV29-1 and TRBJ2-3; D is possibly TRBD2 (5 bases). Looked up from germline, CDR1 is SQVTM and CDR2 is ANQGSEA. The CDR3 contains 15 residues. V lost 0 bases and J lost 8, with 18 bases in between. CDR3 amino acids: CSVEDKSRRAFTQYF. The CDR3 DNA sequence: TGCAGCGTTGAAGATAAAAGTCGGCGGGCCTTTACGCAGTATTTT.

The V and J genes are TRBV14 and TRBJ2-3; D could derive from TRBD1 or TRBD2 (5 bases each). This CDR3 contains 17 residues. Looked up from germline, CDR1 is SGHDN and CDR2 is FVKESK. V gave up 3 bases and J gave up 6 bases, with 22 bases separating them. The CDR3 nucleotides are TGTGCCAGCAGCCAGCTCTGGAACGTGGGACCGGGGGATACGCAGTATTTT. Translated: CASSQLWNVGPGDTQYF. The whole variable domain, remainder taken from reference TRBV14 and TRBJ2-3, is EAGVTQFPSHSVIEKGQTVTLRCDPISGHDNLYWYRRVMGKEIKFLLHFVKESKQDESGMPNNRFLAERTGGTYSTLKVQPAELEDSGVYFCASSQLWNVGPGDTQYFGPGTRLTVL.

This clonotype was detected only a few times. The chain employs TRBV6-2 or TRBV6-3 and TRBJ1-5; no reliable D call. The CDR3 totals 14 residues. Germline V CDR1 and CDR2: MNHEY, SVGEGT. V was pared by 8 bases and J by 11 bases, with 22 bases between. The CDR3 coding sequence is TGTGCCAGCCTTGGGGTGTCCGAAGGAATGTCCCAGCATTTT. This gives the protein CASLGVSEGMSQHF.

Comments on this clonotype: The final CDR3 position lacks the conserved phenylalanine or tryptophan, pointing to a likely read error. This chain uses TRBV30 with TRBJ1-2; D is undetermined. The V end was cut by 0 bases, the J end by 4 bases, with 6 bases between. Per germline, CDR1 GTSNPN and CDR2 SVGIG (reference sequence). The CDR3 is 12 residues long. The CDR3 DNA reads as TGTGCCTGGAGTGTAGACGGCTATGGCTACACCTCC. It is translated as CAWSVDGYGYTS.